These 11 T cell receptor beta chains originate from one sample sequenced in a study of T cell repertoires in cytomegalovirus infection. TCRdb itself ran the reads through MiXCR, one entry per CDR3 protein. Here the sample spans more than 500,000 distinct CDR3 sequences, approximately 15% being singletons. Sequencing was carried out using CD8+ T cells from PBMCs. These receptors were taken from a human donor in good health (CMV status not recorded). Some clones in this sample may be carry-over from other donors' samples.

This clonotype showed up many times. CDR3 bases: TGTGCCAGCAGCTTAGTTGGCCGAGGCTACGAGCAGTACTTC. Translating it yields CASSLVGRGYEQYF. J is TRBJ2-7 and V is TRBV7-9; D is unresolved. From germline, CDR1 is SEHNR and CDR2 FQNEAQ (reference sequence). Between the trimmed V and J ends, which lost 1 base and 3 bases, there was a span of 10 bases. The CDR3 contains 14 residues. Full variable domain (rest looked up from reference TRBV7-9 and TRBJ2-7): DTGVSQNPRHKITKRGQNVTFRCDPISEHNRLYWYRQTLGQGPEFLTYFQNEAQLEKSRLLSDRFSAERPKGSFSTLEIQRTEQGDSAMYLCASSLVGRGYEQYFGPGTRLTVT.

This clonotype was recorded many times. The V and J genes are TRBV4-1 and TRBJ2-1; 9 nucleotides match TRBD2. The length of the CDR3 is 16 residues. Germline CDR1 is MGHRA and CDR2 is YSYEKL. The V and J ends lost 3 bases and 6 bases, in that order; junction bases with no gene match: 9. Here the CDR3 DNA reads TGCGCCAGCAGCCACAGGCTAGCGGGACTCAGCAATGAGCAGTTCTTC. Protein sequence: CASSHRLAGLSNEQFF.

Comments on this clonotype: Since a much larger clone is just one base distant, this may be a read error. Because the CDR3 is missing its conserved closing phenylalanine or tryptophan, this is likely a read error. The rearrangement uses TRBV7-9 and TRBJ1-2; D call uncertain. Germline assignment: CDR1 SEHNR and CDR2 FQNEAQ (reference sequence). Trimming shortened V by 5 bases and J by 8 bases, and 15 bases separated the two germline ends. The CDR3 is 13 residues long. The CDR3 sequence: CASSGRPLDGYTY. CDR3 nucleotides: TGTGCCAGCAGCGGCAGGCCGCTCGACGGCTACACCTAC.

This chain uses TRBV5-1 with TRBJ2-5, with a tentative D call TRBD2 (6 bases). Trimming cost V 4 bases and J 5 bases, with 18 bases left between them. CDR1 is SGHRS, CDR2 YFSETQ, per germline. CDR3 size: 15 residues. As DNA, the CDR3 is TGCGCCAGCAGCAGTCTGGGGGGTTTGATGGAGACCCAGTACTTC. Encoded protein: CASSSLGGLMETQYF. Drawing the rest from reference TRBV5-1 and TRBJ2-5, the complete variable domain is KAGVTQTPRYLIKTRGQQVTLSCSPISGHRSVSWYQQTPGQGLQFLFEYFSETQRNKGNFPGRFSGRQFSNSRSEMNVSTLELGDSALYLCASSSLGGLMETQYFGPGTRLLVL.

J is TRBJ2-7 and V is TRBV27; TRBD1 aligns across 7 bases. The CDR3 loop spans 13 amino acids. J lost 9 bases, V lost 6 bases, and 11 bases had no gene match. Germline CDR1 reads MNHEY; CDR2 reads SMNVEV (reference sequence). CDR3 nucleotide sequence: TGTGCCAGCAGAACGAGACAGGGTACCGGGCAGTACTTC. Translation: CASRTRQGTGQYF.

This chain joins TRBV5-1 and TRBJ2-1; 11 bases agree with TRBD2. The CDR3 consists of 17 residues. Trimming removed 4 bases from V and 4 bases from J; junction bases left unmatched: 10. Germline CDR1 SGHRS, CDR2 YFSETQ. The CDR3 DNA sequence: TGCGCCAGCAGCGAAGACCTGGGACTAGCGGATTACAATGAGCAGTTCTTC. As protein: CASSEDLGLADYNEQFF.

This rearrangement joins TRBV4-1 to TRBJ2-3, with 7 positions matching TRBD1. Looked up from germline, CDR1 is MGHRA and CDR2 is YSYEKL. This CDR3 comprises 15 residues. V lost 2 bases and J lost 5; bases outside the gene matches: 7. The CDR3, as DNA: TGCGCCAGCAGCCAAACAGGGGTCCCAGGAGATACGCAGTATTTT. This gives the protein CASSQTGVPGDTQYF.

This clonotype was seen only a few times. The chain combines TRBV12-5 with TRBJ2-7; the D gene is possibly TRBD1 (5 bases). Between the trimmed V and J ends, which lost 3 bases and 0 bases, there was a span of 9 bases. The length of the CDR3 is 14 residues. From germline, CDR1 is LGHNT and CDR2 FRNRAP. The CDR3 reads CASGLDSRSYEQYF. As DNA, the CDR3 is TGTGCTAGTGGTTTAGACAGTCGCTCCTACGAGCAGTACTTC.

The chain carries TRBV5-1 and TRBJ2-2, with no clear D. The CDR3 totals 15 residues. In germline, CDR1 is SGHRS, CDR2 YFSETQ. V lost 4 bases, J lost 6 bases, and 16 bases lay in between. CDR3 bases: TGCGCCAGCAGCCCGCCTGGGGAAGCAGCCGGGGAGCTGTTTTTT. This encodes CASSPPGEAAGELFF. Looking up the rest from reference TRBV5-1 and TRBJ2-2 gives the full variable domain: KAGVTQTPRYLIKTRGQQVTLSCSPISGHRSVSWYQQTPGQGLQFLFEYFSETQRNKGNFPGRFSGRQFSNSRSEMNVSTLELGDSALYLCASSPPGEAAGELFFGEGSRLTVL.

This clonotype was counted many times. The chain employs TRBV24-1 and TRBJ1-2; 12 bases line up with TRBD1. Looked up from germline, CDR1 is KGHDR and CDR2 is SFDVKD. Losses at the gene ends were 3 bases for V and 7 bases for J; bases not matched to a gene: 17. This CDR3 is built from 19 residues. The CDR3 region has the DNA TGTGCCACCAGTGATCCCCGGGGGACAGGGGGCGCTGGGGGCCCTGGCTACACCTTC. Translated, it gives CATSDPRGTGGAGGPGYTF.

This clonotype appeared a few times. The chain joins TRBV7-6 to TRBJ1-4; D is ambiguous. Per germline, CDR1 SGHVS and CDR2 FNYEAQ. The CDR3 sequence is 12 residues long. The germline V and J ends were trimmed by 0 bases and 6 bases, with 2 bases remaining between them. CDR3 in amino acids: CASSLAHEKLFF. The CDR3 coding sequence is TGTGCCAGCAGCTTAGCTCATGAAAAACTGTTTTTT. The full variable domain, completed using reference TRBV7-6 and TRBJ1-4, is GAGVSQSPRYKVTKRGQDVALRCDPISGHVSLYWYRQALGQGPEFLTYFNYEAQQDKSGLPNDRFSAERPEGSISTLTIQRTEQRDSAMYRCASSLAHEKLFFGSGTQLSVL.